Listed below are T cell receptor beta chains from one sample, sequenced in a study of shared clonotypes between healthy human individuals. Repertoires were generated with immunoSEQ multiplex PCR, while TCRdb's copy carries only in-frame clones and drops some. This table has 330,000 or so clones, 74% appearing once. The sequenced sample was memory CD4+ T cells sorted from blood. The receptors shown here come from a man under 40 in good health. CDR3s leave out the opening cysteine and the closing phenylalanine or tryptophan. Fields, in order: CDR3 length, V gene, CDR3 protein.

12,TRBV7-2,ASSYQWPNQPQH
12,TRBV7-9,ASSLLTTHNEQF
12,TRBV10-3,AISSSDGGDTQY
12,TRBV6-6,ASSYGTGLQPQH
13,TRBV11-2,ASSRGRSGANVLT
12,TRBV30,AWSTGQGGYGYT
11,TRBV28,ASSPLRPYEQY
11,TRBV7-2,ASSLGGRGTQY
14,TRBV6-1,ASSQDLNPSYNEQY
13,TRBV2,ASSAQGSSYNEQF
12,TRBV5-6,ASSLGAQRYEQY
12,TRBV5-1,ASSRTGTTDTQY
13,TRBV28,ASSLQTGFNYGYT
10,TRBV28,ASSDSYETQY
16,TRBV5-1,ASSSIGLADSTPGELF
16,TRBV5-1,ASSPIGAEKGSKNIQY
18,TRBV18,ASSPRRAGGLAGGHNEQF
10,TRBV7-8,ASSLVTDEQY
12,TRBV6-1,ASPPGRVDTEAF
17,TRBV2,ASTPYRLAGGSNTGELF
11,TRBV19,ASSIVGDSEQY
12,TRBV7-3,ASSLRWGDTEAF
12,TRBV2,ASSEIAGLNEQF
15,TRBV9,ASSVGLAGVGREEQY
14,TRBV19,ASSMGGGPTNEKLF
14,TRBV27,ASSLGFGRPYNEQF
14,TRBV4-1,ASSQELAPLTDTQY
14,TRBV27,ASSRLAGGPTGELF
12,TRBV2,ASSLDRTLYEQY
12,TRBV29-1,SVFSTSAYNEQF
11,TRBV11-2,ASSLPTDYEQY
11,TRBV2,ASTGTGGHEQY
13,TRBV9,ASSGLAGATDTQY
13,TRBV2,ASSEVWGADQPQH
14,TRBV5-6,ASSFSTGQGNEKLF
14,TRBV7-8,ASSPLASHGNQPQH
11,TRBV7-7,ASSNGYTDTQY
10,TRBV19,ASSIEPDTQY
11,TRBV5-1,ASSWVEGDEQF